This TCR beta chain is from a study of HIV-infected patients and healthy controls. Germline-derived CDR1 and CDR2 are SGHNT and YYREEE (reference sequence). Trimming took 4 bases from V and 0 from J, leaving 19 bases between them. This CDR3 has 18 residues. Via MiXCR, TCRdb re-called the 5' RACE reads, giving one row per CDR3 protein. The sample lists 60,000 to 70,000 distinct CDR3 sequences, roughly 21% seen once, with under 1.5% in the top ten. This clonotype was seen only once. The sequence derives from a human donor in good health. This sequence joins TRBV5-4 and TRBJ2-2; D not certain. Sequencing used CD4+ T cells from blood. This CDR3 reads CASSTSLYSLANTGELFF. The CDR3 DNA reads TGTGCCAGCAGCACAAGCCTGTATAGCCTGGCGAACACCGGGGAGCTGTTTTTT. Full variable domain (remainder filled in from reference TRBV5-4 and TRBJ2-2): ETGVTQSPTHLIKTRGQQVTLRCSSQSGHNTVSWYQQALGQGPQFIFQYYREEENGRGNFPPRFSGLQFPNYSSELNVNALELDDSALYLCASSTSLYSLANTGELFFGEGSRLTVL.